Listed below are T cell receptor beta chains from one sample, sequenced in a study of Graves' ophthalmopathy and Graves' hyperthyroidism. TCRdb independently ran MiXCR on the multiplex PCR reads; one entry per CDR3 protein. Of about 210,000 distinct CDR3 sequences listed, 25% to 30% are singletons. The sample comprised peripheral blood. These receptors were obtained from a man aged 50 to 60 with Graves' ophthalmopathy. Both conserved end residues are part of each CDR3. The D gene is left open where the match is weak. Clone sizes are given selectively: once, few, many, or a class where the clone is expanded.

d_gene,j_gene,v_gene,abundance,CDR3nt,CDR3aa
NA,TRBJ2-7,TRBV12-3/TRBV12-4,many,TGTGCCAGCAGTTCTGACGGTCGATCCTCCTACGAGCAGTACTTC,CASSSDGRSSYEQYF
NA,TRBJ2-2,TRBV19,many,TGTGCCAGTAGTATAGGAGGGGCCGGGGAGCTGTTTTTT,CASSIGGAGELFF
TRBD1,TRBJ1-1,TRBV19,NA,TGTGCCAGTTCGAACAGGGGTAGCACTGAAGCTTTCTTT,CASSNRGSTEAFF
TRBD1,TRBJ1-1,TRBV27,many,TGTGCCAGCAGTTCCGCCGGGACAGCAATTGCTGAAGCTTTCTTT,CASSSAGTAIAEAFF
NA,TRBJ2-3,TRBV11-2,many,TGTGCCAGCAGCCAACTGTTGGGGGGTGGCGTGTCAACGCAGTATTTT,CASSQLLGGGVSTQYF
TRBD1,TRBJ2-7,TRBV4-1,many,TGCGCCAGCAGCCGTGGACAGGGTATTGACGACGAGCAGTACTTC,CASSRGQGIDDEQYF
NA,TRBJ1-2,TRBV12-3/TRBV12-4,many,TGTGCCAGCACCCAACTATGGGGCTACACCTTC,CASTQLWGYTF
NA,TRBJ1-1,TRBV28,once,TGTGCCAGCAGTGCGACAGAAGAGCTGAACACTGAAGCTTTCTTT,CASSATEELNTEAFF
TRBD1,TRBJ1-5,TRBV12-3/TRBV12-4,many,TGTGCCAGCAGTTTACTCGACAGGGGAAGCAATCAGCCCCAGCATTTT,CASSLLDRGSNQPQHF
NA,TRBJ2-7,TRBV4-1,many,TGCGCCAGCAGCCAAGGCTTAGGCGTATACGAGCAGTACTTC,CASSQGLGVYEQYF
TRBD1,TRBJ2-7,TRBV3-1,many,TGTGCCAGCAGCCACCCCTTGGACAGGGGGGATGAGCAGTACTTC,CASSHPLDRGDEQYF
NA,TRBJ2-7,TRBV6-2/TRBV6-3,few,TGTGCCAGCAGTTACGGGCCTAGCAGAGACTACGAGCAGTACTTC,CASSYGPSRDYEQYF
TRBD1,TRBJ2-5,TRBV28,many,TGTGCCAGCAGCCAAACAGGGGGCTGGGAGACCCAGTACTTC,CASSQTGGWETQYF
TRBD2,TRBJ2-7,TRBV27,many,TGTGCCAGCAGTACGACCAGCGGGAGGGCCTACGAGCAGTACTTC,CASSTTSGRAYEQYF
TRBD1,TRBJ2-7,TRBV6-1,many,TGTGCCAGCACCACCAACTCCGGGACAGGGGAGGGCGAGCAGTACTTC,CASTTNSGTGEGEQYF
NA,TRBJ1-1,TRBV9,many,TGTGCCAGCAGCTCAGCAGGAAAGGGGAACACTGAAGCTTTCTTT,CASSSAGKGNTEAFF
TRBD2,TRBJ2-7,TRBV6-2/TRBV6-3,NA,TGTGCCAGCAGACCTGGACTAGCGGGAGAGAGCGGCGTCTACTTC,CASRPGLAGESGVYF
TRBD1,TRBJ1-2,TRBV6-5,NA,TGTGCCAGCAGTTACACCCCGGACAGGAAGTATGGCTACACCTTC,CASSYTPDRKYGYTF
TRBD1,TRBJ1-6,TRBV7-9,many,TGTGCCAGCAGCTCCTCCCTTGGAGGGGGCGATTCACCCCTCCACTTT,CASSSSLGGGDSPLHF
NA,TRBJ1-1,TRBV12-3/TRBV12-4,NA,TGTGCCAGCAGTTTAGCGCATCTGGGTAGCACTGAAGCTTTCTTT,CASSLAHLGSTEAFF
TRBD2,TRBJ2-7,TRBV6-5,many,TGTGCCAGCAGTTCCAGGACTAGCACCTACGAGCAGTACTTC,CASSSRTSTYEQYF
NA,TRBJ2-7,TRBV6-2/TRBV6-3,few,TGTGCCAGCAGTTACTCGATCGAGCAGTACTTC,CASSYSIEQYF
NA,TRBJ2-3,TRBV19,NA,TGTGCCAGTACCTCCTCCGACCGGACGAGCACAGATACGCAGTATTTT,CASTSSDRTSTDTQYF
NA,TRBJ2-5,TRBV28,few,TGTGCCAGCAGTTTCGGGGCACAAGAGACCCAGTACTTC,CASSFGAQETQYF
TRBD1,TRBJ1-5,TRBV30,NA,TGTGCCTGGTCCACAGGGGGCGCGCAGCCCCAGCATTTT,CAWSTGGAQPQHF
TRBD2,TRBJ2-5,TRBV11-2,many,TGTGCCAGCAGCTTAATGGGACTAGCGGGAGAGACCCAGTACTTC,CASSLMGLAGETQYF
NA,TRBJ1-5,TRBV12-3/TRBV12-4,NA,TGTGCCAGCAGTTTAGTTGGGGATCGCAATCAGCCCCAGCATTTT,CASSLVGDRNQPQHF
NA,TRBJ2-5,TRBV6-2/TRBV6-3,NA,TGTGCCAGCAGTTACGGGCTAGGACGCCGAGAAGAGACCCAGTACTTC,CASSYGLGRREETQYF
TRBD2,TRBJ2-2,TRBV12-3/TRBV12-4,many,TGTGCCAGCAGTCGACAGGGAGCGGGAGGTATCGGGGAGCTGTTTTTT,CASSRQGAGGIGELFF
NA,TRBJ1-1,TRBV29-1,many,TGCAGCGTTGAGATAGTTAATTTCATGAACACTGAAGCTTTCTTT,CSVEIVNFMNTEAFF
NA,TRBJ2-2,TRBV12-3/TRBV12-4,many,TGTGCCAGCAGTTTTTCGGCCCGGGAGCTGTTTTTT,CASSFSARELFF
NA,TRBJ1-6,TRBV7-6,NA,TGTGCCAGCAGCCTACAGAGTATGTCACCCCTCCACTTT,CASSLQSMSPLHF
NA,TRBJ2-7,TRBV28,NA,TGTGCCAGCAGTAGAGACAGGTCGTACTCCTACGAGCAGTACTTC,CASSRDRSYSYEQYF